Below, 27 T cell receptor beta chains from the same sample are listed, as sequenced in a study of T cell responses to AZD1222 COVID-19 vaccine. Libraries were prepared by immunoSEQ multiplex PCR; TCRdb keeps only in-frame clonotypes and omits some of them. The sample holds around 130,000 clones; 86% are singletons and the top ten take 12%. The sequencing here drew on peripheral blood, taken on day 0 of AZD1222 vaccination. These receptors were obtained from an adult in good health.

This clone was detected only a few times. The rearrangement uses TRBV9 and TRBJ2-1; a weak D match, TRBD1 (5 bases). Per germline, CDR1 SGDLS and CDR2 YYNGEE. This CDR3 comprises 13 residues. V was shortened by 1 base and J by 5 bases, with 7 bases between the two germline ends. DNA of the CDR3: TGTGCCAGCAGCGTACAGGGCGACAATGAGCAGTTCTTC. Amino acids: CASSVQGDNEQFF.

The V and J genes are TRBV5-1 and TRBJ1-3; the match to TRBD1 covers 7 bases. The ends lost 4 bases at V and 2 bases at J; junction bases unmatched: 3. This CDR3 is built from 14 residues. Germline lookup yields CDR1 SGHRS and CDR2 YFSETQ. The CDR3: CASSAGTAGNTIYF. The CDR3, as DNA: TGCGCCAGCAGCGCCGGGACAGCTGGAAACACCATATATTTT.

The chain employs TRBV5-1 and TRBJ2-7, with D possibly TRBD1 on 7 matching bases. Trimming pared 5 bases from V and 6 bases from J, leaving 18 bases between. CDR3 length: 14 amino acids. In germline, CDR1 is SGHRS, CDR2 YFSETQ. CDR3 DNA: TGCGCCAGCAGTTGGGGGGTGACAGGGAGCGAGCAGTACTTC. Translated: CASSWGVTGSEQYF. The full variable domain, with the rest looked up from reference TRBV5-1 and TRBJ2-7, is KAGVTQTPRYLIKTRGQQVTLSCSPISGHRSVSWYQQTPGQGLQFLFEYFSETQRNKGNFPGRFSGRQFSNSRSEMNVSTLELGDSALYLCASSWGVTGSEQYFGPGTRLTVT.

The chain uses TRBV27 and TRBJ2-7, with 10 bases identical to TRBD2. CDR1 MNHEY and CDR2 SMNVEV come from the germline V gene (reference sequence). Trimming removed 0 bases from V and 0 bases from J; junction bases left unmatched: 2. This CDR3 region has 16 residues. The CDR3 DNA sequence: TGTGCCAGCAGTTTATCTCCTAGCGGGGGCTCCTACGAGCAGTACTTC. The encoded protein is CASSLSPSGGSYEQYF.

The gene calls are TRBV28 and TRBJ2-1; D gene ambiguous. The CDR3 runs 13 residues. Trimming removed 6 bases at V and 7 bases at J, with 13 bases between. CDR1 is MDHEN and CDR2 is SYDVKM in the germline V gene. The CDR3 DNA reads TGTGCCAGCAGCCTTATAGTAAAAAATGAGCAGTTCTTC. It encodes CASSLIVKNEQFF.

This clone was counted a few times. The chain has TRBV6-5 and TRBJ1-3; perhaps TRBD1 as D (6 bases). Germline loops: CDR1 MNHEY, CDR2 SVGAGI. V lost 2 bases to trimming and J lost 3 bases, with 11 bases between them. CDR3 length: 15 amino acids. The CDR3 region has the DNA TGTGCCAGCAGTTACCAGAGGGGGTTTGGAAACACCATATATTTT. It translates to CASSYQRGFGNTIYF.

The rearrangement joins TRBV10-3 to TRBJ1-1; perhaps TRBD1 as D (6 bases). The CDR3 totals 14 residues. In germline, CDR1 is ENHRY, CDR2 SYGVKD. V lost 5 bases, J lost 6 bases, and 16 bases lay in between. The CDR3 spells CAISPPGQGAEAFF. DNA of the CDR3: TGTGCCATCAGTCCTCCGGGACAAGGGGCTGAAGCTTTCTTT.

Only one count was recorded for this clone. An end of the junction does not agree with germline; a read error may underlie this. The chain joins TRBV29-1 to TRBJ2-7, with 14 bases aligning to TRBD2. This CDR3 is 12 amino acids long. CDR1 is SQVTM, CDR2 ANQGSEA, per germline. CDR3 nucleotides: TGCAGCGTTGAGACTAGCGGGAGGGACGTTGCCTTC. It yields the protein CSVETSGRDVAF.

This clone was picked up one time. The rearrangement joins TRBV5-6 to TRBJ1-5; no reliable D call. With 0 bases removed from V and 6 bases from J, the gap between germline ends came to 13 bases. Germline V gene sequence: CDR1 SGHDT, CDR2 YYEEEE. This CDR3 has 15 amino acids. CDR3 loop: CASSLGLDQPQPQHF. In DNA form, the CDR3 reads TGTGCCAGCAGCTTGGGACTGGATCAGCCTCAGCCCCAGCATTTT.

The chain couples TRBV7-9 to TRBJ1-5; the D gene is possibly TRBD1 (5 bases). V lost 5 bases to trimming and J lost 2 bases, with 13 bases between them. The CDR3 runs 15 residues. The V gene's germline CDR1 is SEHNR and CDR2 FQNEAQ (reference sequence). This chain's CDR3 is CASSTGRDGNQPQHF. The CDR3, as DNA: TGTGCCAGCAGCACTGGCCGGGACGGCAATCAGCCCCAGCATTTT.

CDR3 loop: CASSPTGVEQYF. DNA of the CDR3: TGTGCCAGCTCACCGACAGGGGTCGAGCAGTACTTC. The chain couples TRBV18 to TRBJ2-7, with 8 bases aligning to TRBD1. Germline CDR1 and CDR2: KGHSH and LQKENI. The CDR3 covers 12 residues. V shed 3 bases and J 6 bases; nucleotides not matched to a gene: 1.

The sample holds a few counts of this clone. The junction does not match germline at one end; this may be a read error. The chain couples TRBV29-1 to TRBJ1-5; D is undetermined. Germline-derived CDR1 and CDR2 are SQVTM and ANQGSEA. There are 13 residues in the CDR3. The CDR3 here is CSVGGGSHQPQHF. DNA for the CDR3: TGCAGCGTTGGTGGAGGTAGCCATCAGCCCCAGCATTTT. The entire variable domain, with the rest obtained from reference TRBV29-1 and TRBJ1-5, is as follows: SAVISQKPSRDICQRGTSLTIQCQVDSQVTMMFWYRQQPGQSLTLIATANQGSEATYESGFVIDKFPISRPNLTFSTLTVSNMSPEDSSIYLCSVGGGSHQPQHFGDGTRLSIL.

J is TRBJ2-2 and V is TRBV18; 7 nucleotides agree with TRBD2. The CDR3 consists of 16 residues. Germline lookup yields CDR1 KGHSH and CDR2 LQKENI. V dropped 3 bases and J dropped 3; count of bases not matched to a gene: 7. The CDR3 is CASSPGTTRDTGELFF. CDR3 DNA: TGTGCCAGCTCACCTGGGACTACCAGGGACACCGGGGAGCTGTTTTTT. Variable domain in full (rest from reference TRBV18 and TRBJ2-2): NAGVMQNPRHLVRRRGQEARLRCSPMKGHSHVYWYRQLPEEGLKFMVYLQKENIIDESGMPKERFSAEFPKEGPSILRIQQVVRGDSAAYFCASSPGTTRDTGELFFGEGSRLTVL.

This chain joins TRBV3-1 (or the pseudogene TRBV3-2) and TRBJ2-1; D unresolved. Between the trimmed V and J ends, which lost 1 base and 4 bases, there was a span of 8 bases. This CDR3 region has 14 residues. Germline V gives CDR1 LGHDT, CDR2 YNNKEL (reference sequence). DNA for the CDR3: TGTGCCAGCAGCCAAGGCGGCAGATACAATGAGCAGTTCTTC. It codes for CASSQGGRYNEQFF.

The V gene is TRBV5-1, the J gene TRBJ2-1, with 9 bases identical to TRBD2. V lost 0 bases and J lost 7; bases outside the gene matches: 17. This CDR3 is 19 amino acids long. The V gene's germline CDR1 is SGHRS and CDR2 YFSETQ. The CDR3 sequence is CASSLEAKAGGHLGNEQFF. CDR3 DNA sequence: TGCGCCAGCAGCTTGGAGGCGAAAGCGGGAGGTCACTTAGGGAATGAGCAGTTCTTC.

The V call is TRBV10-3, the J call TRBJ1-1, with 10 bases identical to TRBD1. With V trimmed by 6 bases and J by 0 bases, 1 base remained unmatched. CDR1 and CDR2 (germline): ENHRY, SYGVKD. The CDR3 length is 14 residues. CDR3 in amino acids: CAIRGQGMNTEAFF. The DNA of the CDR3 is TGTGCCATCAGGGGACAGGGGATGAACACTGAAGCTTTCTTT.

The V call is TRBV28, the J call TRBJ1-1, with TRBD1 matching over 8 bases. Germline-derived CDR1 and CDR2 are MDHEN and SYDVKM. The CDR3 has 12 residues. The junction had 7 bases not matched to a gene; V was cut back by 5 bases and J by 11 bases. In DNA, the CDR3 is TGTGCCAGCAGTCCGCCGGACAGGGCCGCTTTCTTT. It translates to CASSPPDRAAFF.

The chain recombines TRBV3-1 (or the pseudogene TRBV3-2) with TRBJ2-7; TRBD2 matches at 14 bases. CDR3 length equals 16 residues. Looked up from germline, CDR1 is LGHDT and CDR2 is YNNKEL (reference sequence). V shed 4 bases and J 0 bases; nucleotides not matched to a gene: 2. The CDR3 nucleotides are TGTGCCAGCAGCCCGGGACTAGCGGGGGCCTCCTACGAGCAGTACTTC. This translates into CASSPGLAGASYEQYF.

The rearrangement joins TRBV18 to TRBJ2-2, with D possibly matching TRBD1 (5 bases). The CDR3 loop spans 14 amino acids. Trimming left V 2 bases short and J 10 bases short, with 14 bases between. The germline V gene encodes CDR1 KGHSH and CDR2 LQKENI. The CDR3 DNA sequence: TGTGCCAGCTCACCAATGGGGCTGGAGACGGAGCTGTTTTTT. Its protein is CASSPMGLETELFF.

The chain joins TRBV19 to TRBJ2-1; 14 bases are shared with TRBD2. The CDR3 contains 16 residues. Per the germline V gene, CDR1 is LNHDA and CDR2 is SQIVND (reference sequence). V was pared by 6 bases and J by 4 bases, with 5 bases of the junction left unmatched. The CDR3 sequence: CASSSTSGGEYNEQFF. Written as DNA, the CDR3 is TGTGCCAGTAGCTCGACTAGCGGGGGGGAATACAATGAGCAGTTCTTC. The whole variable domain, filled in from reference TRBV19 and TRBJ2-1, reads DGGITQSPKYLFRKEGQNVTLSCEQNLNHDAMYWYRQDPGQGLRLIYYSQIVNDFQKGDIAEGYSVSREKKESFPLTVTSAQKNPTAFYLCASSSTSGGEYNEQFFGPGTRLTVL.

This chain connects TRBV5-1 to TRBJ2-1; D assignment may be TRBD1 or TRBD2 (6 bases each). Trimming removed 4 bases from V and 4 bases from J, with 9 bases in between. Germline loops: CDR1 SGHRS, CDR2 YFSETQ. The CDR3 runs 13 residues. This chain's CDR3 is CASSKGGYNEQFF. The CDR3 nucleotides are TGCGCCAGCAGCAAGGGGGGTTACAATGAGCAGTTCTTC.

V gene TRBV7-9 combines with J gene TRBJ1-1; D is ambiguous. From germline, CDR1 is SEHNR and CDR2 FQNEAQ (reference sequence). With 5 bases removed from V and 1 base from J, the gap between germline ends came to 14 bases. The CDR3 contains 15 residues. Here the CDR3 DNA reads TGTGCCAGCAGCCCTCGCCCGGGGTCGAACACTGAAGCTTTCTTT. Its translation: CASSPRPGSNTEAFF.

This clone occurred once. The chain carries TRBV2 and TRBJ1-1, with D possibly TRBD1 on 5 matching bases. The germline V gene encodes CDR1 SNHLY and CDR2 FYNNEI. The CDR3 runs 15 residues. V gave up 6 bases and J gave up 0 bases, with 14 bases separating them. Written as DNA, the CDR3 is TGTGCCAGCAGAAGACAGATTTCCCTGAACACTGAAGCTTTCTTT. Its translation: CASRRQISLNTEAFF.

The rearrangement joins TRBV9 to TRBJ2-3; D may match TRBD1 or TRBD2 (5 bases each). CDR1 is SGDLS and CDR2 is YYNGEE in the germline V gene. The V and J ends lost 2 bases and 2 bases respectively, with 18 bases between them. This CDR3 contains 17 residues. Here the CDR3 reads CASSVGTGGFLTDTQYF. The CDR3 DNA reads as TGTGCCAGCAGCGTGGGGACGGGCGGGTTCCTCACAGATACGCAGTATTTT.

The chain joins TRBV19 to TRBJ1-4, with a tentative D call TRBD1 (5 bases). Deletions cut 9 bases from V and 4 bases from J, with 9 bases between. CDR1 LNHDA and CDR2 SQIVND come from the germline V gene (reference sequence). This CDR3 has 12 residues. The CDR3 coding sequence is TGTGCCAGAAGACAGAATAATGAAAAACTGTTTTTT. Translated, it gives CARRQNNEKLFF.

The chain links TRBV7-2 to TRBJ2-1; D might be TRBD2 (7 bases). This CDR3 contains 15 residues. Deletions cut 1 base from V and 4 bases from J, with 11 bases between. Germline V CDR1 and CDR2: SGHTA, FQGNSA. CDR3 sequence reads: CASSLEGGQYNEQFF. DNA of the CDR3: TGTGCCAGCAGCTTAGAGGGGGGGCAGTACAATGAGCAGTTCTTC.

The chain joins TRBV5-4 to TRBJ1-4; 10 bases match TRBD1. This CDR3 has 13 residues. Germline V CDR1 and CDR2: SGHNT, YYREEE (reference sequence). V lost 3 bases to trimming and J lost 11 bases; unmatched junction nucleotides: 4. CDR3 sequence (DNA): TGTGCCAGCAGCTCCGGACAGGGGGTGAAACTGTTTTTT. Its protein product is CASSSGQGVKLFF.